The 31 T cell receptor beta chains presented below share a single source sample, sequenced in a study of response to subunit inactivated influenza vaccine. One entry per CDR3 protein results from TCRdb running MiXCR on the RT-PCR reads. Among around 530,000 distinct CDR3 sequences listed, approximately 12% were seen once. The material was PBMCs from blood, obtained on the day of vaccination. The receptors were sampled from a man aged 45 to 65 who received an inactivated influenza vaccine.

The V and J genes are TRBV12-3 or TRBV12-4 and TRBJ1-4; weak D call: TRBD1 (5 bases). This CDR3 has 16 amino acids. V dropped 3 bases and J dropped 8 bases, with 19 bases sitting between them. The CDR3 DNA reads TGTGCCAGCAGTTTTTCGCGTGGGGCAAAAGGCGAAAAACTGTTTTTT. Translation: CASSFSRGAKGEKLFF.

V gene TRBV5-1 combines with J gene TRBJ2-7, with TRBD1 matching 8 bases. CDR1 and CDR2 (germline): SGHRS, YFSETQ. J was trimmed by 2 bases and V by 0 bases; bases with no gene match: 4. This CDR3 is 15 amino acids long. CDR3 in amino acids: CASSLGQGLTYEQYF. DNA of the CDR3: TGCGCCAGCAGCTTGGGACAGGGGTTAACCTACGAGCAGTACTTC.

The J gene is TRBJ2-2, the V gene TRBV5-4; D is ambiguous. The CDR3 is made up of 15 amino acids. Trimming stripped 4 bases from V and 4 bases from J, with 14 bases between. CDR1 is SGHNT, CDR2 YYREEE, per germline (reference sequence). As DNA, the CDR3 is TGTGCCAGCAGCCCCCAGTTGGGTTCCACCGGGGAGCTGTTTTTT. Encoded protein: CASSPQLGSTGELFF.

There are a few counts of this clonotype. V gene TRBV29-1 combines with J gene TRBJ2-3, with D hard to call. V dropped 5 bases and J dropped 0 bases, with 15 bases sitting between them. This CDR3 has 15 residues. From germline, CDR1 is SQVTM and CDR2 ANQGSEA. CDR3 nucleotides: TGCAGCGTTCCCCCACGAGATCCTAGCACAGATACGCAGTATTTT. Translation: CSVPPRDPSTDTQYF.

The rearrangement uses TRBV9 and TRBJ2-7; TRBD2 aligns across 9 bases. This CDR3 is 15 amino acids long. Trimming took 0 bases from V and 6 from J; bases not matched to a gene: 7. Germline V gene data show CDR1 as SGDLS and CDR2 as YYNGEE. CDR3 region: CASSVGSGSGGEQYF. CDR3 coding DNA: TGTGCCAGCAGCGTAGGTAGCGGGAGTGGGGGCGAGCAGTACTTC.

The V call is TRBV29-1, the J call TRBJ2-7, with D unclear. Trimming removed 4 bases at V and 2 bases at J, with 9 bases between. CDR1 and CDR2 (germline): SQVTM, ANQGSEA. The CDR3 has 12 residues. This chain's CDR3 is CSVAVEAYEQYF. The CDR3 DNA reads TGCAGCGTTGCGGTCGAAGCCTACGAGCAGTACTTC.

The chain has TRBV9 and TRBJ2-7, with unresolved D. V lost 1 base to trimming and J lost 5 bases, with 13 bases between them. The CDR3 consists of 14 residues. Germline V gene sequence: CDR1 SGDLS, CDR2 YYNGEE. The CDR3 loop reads CASSVSLSANEQYF. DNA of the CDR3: TGTGCCAGCAGCGTATCTCTCTCCGCCAACGAGCAGTACTTC.

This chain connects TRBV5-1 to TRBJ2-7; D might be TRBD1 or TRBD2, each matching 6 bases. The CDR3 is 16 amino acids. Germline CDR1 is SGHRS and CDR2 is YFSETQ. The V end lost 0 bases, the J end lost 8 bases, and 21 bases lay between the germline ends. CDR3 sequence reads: CASSLELGGSFVKQYF. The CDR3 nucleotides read TGCGCCAGCAGCTTGGAGTTGGGGGGCAGCTTTGTAAAGCAGTACTTC.

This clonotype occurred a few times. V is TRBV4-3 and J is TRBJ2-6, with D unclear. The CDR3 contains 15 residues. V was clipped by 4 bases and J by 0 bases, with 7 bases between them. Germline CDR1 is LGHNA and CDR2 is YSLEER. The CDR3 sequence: CASSPDPSGANVLTF. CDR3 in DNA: TGCGCCAGCAGCCCCGACCCCTCTGGGGCCAACGTCCTGACTTTC.

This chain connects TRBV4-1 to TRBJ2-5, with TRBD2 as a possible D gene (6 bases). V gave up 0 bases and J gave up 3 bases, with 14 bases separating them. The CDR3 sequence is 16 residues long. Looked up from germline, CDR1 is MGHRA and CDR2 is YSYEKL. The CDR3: CASSQDTRTGEETQYF. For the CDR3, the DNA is TGCGCCAGCAGCCAAGACACCCGAACGGGAGAAGAGACCCAGTACTTC.

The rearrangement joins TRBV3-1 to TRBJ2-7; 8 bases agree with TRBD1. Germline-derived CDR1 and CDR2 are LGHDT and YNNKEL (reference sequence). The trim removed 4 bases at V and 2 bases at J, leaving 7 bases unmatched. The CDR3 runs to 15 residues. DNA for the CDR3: TGTGCCAGCAGCCGGCAGGGGGCCGGCACCTACGAGCAGTACTTC. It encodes CASSRQGAGTYEQYF.

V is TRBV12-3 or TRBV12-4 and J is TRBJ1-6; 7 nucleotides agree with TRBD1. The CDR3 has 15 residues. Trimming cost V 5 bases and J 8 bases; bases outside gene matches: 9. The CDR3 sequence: CASSLTGASYSPLHF. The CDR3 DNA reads TGTGCCAGCAGTCTCACAGGGGCCTCCTATTCACCCCTCCACTTT.

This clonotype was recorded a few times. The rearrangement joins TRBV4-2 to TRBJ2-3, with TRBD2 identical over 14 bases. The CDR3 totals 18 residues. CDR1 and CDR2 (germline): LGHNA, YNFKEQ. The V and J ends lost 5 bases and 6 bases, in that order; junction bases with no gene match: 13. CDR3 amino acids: CASSSKTSGRAQADTQYF. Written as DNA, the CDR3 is TGTGCCAGCAGCTCGAAGACTAGCGGGAGGGCCCAGGCTGATACGCAGTATTTT.

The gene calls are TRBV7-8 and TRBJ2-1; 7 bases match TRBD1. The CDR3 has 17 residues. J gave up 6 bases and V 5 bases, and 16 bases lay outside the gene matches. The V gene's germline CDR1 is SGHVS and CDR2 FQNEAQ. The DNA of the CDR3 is TGTGCCAGCAGCACAGGACAGGATCTTTATTACTTCAATGAGCAGTTCTTC. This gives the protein CASSTGQDLYYFNEQFF.

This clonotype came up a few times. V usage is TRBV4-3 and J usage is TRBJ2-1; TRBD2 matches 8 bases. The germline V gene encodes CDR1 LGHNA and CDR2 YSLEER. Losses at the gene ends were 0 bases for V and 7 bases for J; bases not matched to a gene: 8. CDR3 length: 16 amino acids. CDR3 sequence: CASSQDPGGRVNEQFF. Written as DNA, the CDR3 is TGCGCCAGCAGCCAAGACCCGGGGGGGAGGGTGAATGAGCAGTTCTTC.

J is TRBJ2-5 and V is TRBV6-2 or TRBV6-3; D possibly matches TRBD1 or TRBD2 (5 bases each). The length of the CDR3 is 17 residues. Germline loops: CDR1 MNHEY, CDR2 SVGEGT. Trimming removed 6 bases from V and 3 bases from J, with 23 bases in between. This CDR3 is CASSSQNSRDLKETQYF. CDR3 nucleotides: TGTGCCAGCAGCTCCCAAAACTCCCGGGACCTTAAAGAGACCCAGTACTTC.

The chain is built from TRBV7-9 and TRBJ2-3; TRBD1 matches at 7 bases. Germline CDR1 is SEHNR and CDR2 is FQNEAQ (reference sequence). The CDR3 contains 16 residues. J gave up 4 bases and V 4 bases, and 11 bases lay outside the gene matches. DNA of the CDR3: TGTGCCAGCAGCTCCGACAGGGTCGGGAATCCAGATACGCAGTATTTT. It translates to CASSSDRVGNPDTQYF.

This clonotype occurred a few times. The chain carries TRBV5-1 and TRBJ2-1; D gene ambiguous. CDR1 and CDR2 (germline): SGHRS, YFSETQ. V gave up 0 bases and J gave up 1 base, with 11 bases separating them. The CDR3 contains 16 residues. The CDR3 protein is CASSLALSKSYNEQFF. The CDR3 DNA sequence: TGCGCCAGCAGCTTGGCGCTCTCGAAATCCTACAATGAGCAGTTCTTC.

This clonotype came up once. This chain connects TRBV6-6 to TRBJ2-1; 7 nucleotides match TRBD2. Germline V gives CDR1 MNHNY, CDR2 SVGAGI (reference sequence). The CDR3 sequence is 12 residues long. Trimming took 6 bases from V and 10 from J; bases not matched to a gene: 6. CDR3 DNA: TGTGCCAGCAGCCCCGCGGGAGTAGAGCAGTTCTTC. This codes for CASSPAGVEQFF.

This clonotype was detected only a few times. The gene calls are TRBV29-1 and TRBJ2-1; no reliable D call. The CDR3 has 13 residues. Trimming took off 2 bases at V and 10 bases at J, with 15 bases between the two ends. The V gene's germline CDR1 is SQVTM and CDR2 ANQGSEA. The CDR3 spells CSVEYFSVGEQFF. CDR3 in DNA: TGCAGCGTTGAATATTTCTCGGTGGGGGAGCAGTTCTTC.

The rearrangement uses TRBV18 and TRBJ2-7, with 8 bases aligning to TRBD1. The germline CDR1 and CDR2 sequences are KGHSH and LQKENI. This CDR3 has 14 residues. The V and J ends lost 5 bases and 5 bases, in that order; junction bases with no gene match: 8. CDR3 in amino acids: CASSVTGQVDEQYF. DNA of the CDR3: TGTGCCAGCTCAGTAACGGGACAGGTCGACGAGCAGTACTTC. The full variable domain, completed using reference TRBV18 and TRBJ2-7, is NAGVMQNPRHLVRRRGQEARLRCSPMKGHSHVYWYRQLPEEGLKFMVYLQKENIIDESGMPKERFSAEFPKEGPSILRIQQVVRGDSAAYFCASSVTGQVDEQYFGPGTRLTVT.

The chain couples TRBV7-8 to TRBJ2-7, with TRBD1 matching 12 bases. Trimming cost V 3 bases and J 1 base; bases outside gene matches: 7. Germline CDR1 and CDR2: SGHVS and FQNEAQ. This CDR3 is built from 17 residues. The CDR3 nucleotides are TGTGCCAGCAGCTTGGGACAGGGGGCGAGTGGATCCTACGAGCAGTACTTC. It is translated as CASSLGQGASGSYEQYF.

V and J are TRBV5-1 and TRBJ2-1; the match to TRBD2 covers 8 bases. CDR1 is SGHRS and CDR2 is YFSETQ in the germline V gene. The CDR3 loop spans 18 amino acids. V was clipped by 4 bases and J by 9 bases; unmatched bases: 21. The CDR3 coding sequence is TGCGCCAGCAGCCCGGCGGGGGTAAACCAGCGGGGGATTTTTGAGCAGTTCTTC. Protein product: CASSPAGVNQRGIFEQFF.

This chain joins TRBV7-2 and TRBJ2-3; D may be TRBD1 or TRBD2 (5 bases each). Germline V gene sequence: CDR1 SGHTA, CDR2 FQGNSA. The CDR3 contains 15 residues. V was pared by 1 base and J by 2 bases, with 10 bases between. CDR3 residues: CASSLGDGTTDTQYF. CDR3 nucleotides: TGTGCCAGCAGCTTAGGGGACGGAACCACAGATACGCAGTATTTT.

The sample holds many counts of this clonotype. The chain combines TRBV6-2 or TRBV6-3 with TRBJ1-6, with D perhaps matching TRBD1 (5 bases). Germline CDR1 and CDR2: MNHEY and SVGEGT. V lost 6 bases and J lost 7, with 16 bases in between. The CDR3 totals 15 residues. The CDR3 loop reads CASSLAGTKNSPLHF. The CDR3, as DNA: TGTGCCAGCAGCCTCGCGGGGACGAAGAATTCACCCCTCCACTTT.

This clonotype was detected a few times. CDR3 nucleotide sequence: TGTGCCAGTAGTCCCGGGACAGGTGCCTCCTACGAGCAGTACTTC. Protein: CASSPGTGASYEQYF. This chain joins TRBV19 and TRBJ2-7, with 8 bases lining up with TRBD1. The CDR3 is 15 amino acids. Unmatched junction bases numbered 6, after V lost 5 bases and J lost 0 bases. Per the germline V gene, CDR1 is LNHDA and CDR2 is SQIVND (reference sequence).

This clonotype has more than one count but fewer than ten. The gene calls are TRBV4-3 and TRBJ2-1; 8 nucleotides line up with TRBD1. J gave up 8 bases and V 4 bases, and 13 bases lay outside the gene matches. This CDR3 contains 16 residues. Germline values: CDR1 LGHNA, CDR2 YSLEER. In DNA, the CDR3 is TGCGCCAGCAGCCCCGGCTTGGACAGGGAGTTCCATGAGCAGTTCTTC. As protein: CASSPGLDREFHEQFF.

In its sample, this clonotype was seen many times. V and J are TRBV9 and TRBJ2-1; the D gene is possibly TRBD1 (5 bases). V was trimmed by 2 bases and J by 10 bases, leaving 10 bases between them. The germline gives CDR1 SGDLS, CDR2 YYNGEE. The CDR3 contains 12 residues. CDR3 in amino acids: CASSVLWGEQFF. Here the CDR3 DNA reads TGTGCCAGCAGCGTGCTTTGGGGCGAGCAGTTCTTC.

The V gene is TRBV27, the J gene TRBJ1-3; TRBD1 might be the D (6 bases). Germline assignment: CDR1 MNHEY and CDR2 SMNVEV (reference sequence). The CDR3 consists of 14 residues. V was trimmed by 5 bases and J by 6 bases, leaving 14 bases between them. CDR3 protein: CASSTQGWANTIYF. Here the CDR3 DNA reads TGTGCCAGCAGTACCCAGGGGTGGGCAAACACCATATATTTT.

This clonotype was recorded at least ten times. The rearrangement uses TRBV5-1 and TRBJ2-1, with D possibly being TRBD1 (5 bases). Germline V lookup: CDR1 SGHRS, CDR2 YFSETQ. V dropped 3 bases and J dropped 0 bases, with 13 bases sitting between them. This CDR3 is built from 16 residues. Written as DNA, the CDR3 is TGCGCCAGCAGCTCGCGCCAGGGCAGCTCCTACAATGAGCAGTTCTTC. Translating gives CASSSRQGSSYNEQFF.

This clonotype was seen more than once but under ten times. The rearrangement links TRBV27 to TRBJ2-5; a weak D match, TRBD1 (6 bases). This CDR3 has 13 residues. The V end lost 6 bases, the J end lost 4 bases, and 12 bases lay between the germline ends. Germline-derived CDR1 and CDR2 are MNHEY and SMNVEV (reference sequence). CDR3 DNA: TGTGCCAGCAGGCGAGGACAGATAGAGACCCAGTACTTC. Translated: CASRRGQIETQYF.